The clone carrying this T cell receptor beta chain showed up many times. Its antigen remains unidentified. This entry comes from a study of CD8 T cells in ankylosing spondylitis. Making the TCR beta libraries involved quantitative 5'-RACE with molecular barcodes. TCRdb reprocessed the 5' RACE reads with MiXCR, giving one entry per CDR3 protein. The table lists about 240,000 distinct CDR3 sequences, roughly 8.6% of them singletons, with under 7.5% in the top ten. J gave up 0 bases and V 3 bases, and 1 base lay outside the gene matches. Germline values: CDR1 DFQATT, CDR2 SNEGSKA (reference sequence). CDR3 length: 16 amino acids. Study-wide results and limits: Significant enrichment of disease-linked clones was reportedly seen in matched ankylosing spondylitis synovial fluid. Disease-linked clones proved CD8+ and comparatively uncommon in peripheral blood. What appeared characteristic of ankylosing spondylitis blood was a TCR beta motif of several highly homologous variants.

Sequenced material: blood, either unsorted or a sorted T cell fraction (not recorded which). This chain joins TRBV20-1 and TRBJ2-1; 14 positions match TRBD2. The sequence was collected from a male donor with ankylosing spondylitis or in good health (not recorded which). The CDR3 sequence is CSARGTSGSSYNEQFF. CDR3 sequence (DNA): TGCAGTGCTAGGGGGACTAGCGGGAGCTCCTACAATGAGCAGTTCTTC.